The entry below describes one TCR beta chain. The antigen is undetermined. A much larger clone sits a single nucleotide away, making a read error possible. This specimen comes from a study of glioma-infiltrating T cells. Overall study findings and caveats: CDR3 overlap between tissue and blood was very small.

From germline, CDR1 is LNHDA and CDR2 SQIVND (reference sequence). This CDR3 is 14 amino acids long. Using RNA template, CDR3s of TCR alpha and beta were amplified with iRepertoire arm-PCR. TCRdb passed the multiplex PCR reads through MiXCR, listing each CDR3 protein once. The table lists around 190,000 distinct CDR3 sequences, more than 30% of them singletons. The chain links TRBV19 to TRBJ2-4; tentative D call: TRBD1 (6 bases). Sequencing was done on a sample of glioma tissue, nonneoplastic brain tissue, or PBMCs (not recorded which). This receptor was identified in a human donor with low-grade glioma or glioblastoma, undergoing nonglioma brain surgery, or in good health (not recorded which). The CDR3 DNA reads TGTGCCAGTAGTTCAGGGCAGGGGATCAACATTCAGTGCTTC. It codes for CASSSGQGINIQCF.